This T cell receptor (beta chain) comes out of a study of molecular identifiers for immune sequencing clone quantification. The CDR3 has 19 amino acids. Germline CDR1 SGHVS, CDR2 FNYEAQ. Naive CD8 T cells were sorted as CD8+CD4-CCR7+CD45RA+. As for this clonotype: Its matching antigen is unknown. A much larger clonotype is one base distant, so this may be a read error.

Study-level findings and limits: Clone sizes that are highly expanded could be underestimated when identical TCR molecules share a barcode. Under 1% of molecules in naive cells, but over 98% of effector molecules, belonged to clones above 20 RNA copies.

Previously described methods and listed TCR primers were employed for the bulk TCR libraries. TCRdb redid the calling of the PCR reads with MiXCR, one entry per CDR3 protein. Altogether roughly 320,000 distinct CDR3 sequences are present, about a fifth being singletons, with the ten largest covering approximately 0.83%. This clonotype originated in a human donor in good health. Some libraries in this study had Jurkat cell RNA spiked in. Material for sequencing was naive CD8+ T cells from blood, with Jurkat cell RNA spiked in. Subset specified: FACS-sorted CD8+CD4-CCR7+CD45RA+ naive T cells. The J gene is TRBJ2-2, the V gene TRBV7-6; TRBD1 might be the D (8 bases). The CDR3 DNA sequence: TGTGCCAGCAGCTTAGTTTCCCCCCGGACAGGGAGGGACACCGGGGAGCCGTTTTTT. This codes for CASSLVSPRTGRDTGEPFF.